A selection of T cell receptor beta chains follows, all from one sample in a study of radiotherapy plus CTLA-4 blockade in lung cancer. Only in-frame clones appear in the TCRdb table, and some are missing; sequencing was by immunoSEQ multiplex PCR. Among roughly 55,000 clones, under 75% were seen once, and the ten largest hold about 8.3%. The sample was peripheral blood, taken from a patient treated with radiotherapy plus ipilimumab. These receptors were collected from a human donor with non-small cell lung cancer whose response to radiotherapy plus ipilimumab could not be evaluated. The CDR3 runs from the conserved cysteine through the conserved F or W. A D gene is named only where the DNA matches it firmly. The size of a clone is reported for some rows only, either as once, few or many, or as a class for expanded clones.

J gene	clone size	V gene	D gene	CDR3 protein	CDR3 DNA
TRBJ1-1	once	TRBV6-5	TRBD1	CASSVAGGWDTEAFF	TGTGCCAGCAGCGTAGCAGGGGGATGGGACACTGAAGCTTTCTTT
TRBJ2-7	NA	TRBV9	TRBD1	CASSVARTGQGRPVQYF	TGTGCCAGCAGCGTAGCTAGGACGGGACAGGGGCGCCCGGTGCAGTACTTC
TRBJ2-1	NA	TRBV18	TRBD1	CASSPRRTGGEQFF	TGTGCCAGCTCACCTCGGCGTACAGGGGGCGAGCAGTTCTTC
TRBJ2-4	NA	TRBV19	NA	CASSIPQAKNIQYF	TGTGCCAGTAGTATCCCACAGGCCAAAAACATTCAGTACTTC
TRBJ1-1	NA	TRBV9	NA	CASSPLHRSNTEAFF	TGTGCCAGCAGCCCCCTACACAGGTCGAACACTGAAGCTTTCTTT
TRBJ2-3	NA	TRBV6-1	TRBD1	CASRETRDRGSPDTQYF	TGTGCCAGCAGGGAAACCCGGGACAGGGGTAGCCCAGATACGCAGTATTTT
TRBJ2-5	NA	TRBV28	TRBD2	CASSRPAGGETQYF	TGTGCCAGCAGCCGTCCTGCCGGGGGGGAGACCCAGTACTTC
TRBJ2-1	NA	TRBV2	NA	CASPIGGTRNNNEQFF	TGTGCCAGTCCTATAGGAGGGACTCGGAACAACAATGAGCAGTTCTTC
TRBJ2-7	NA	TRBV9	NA	CASSASGASTYEQYF	TGTGCCAGCAGCGCGTCAGGGGCTTCGACCTACGAGCAGTACTTC
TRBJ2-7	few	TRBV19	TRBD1	CASSKGTGYEQYF	TGTGCCAGTAGTAAAGGGACAGGCTACGAGCAGTACTTC
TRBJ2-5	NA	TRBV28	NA	CASRSAGKETQYF	TGTGCCAGCAGGAGCGCAGGGAAGGAGACCCAGTACTTC
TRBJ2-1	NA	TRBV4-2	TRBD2	CASSQDPASGGYNEQFF	TGTGCCAGCAGCCAAGATCCGGCTAGCGGGGGATACAATGAGCAGTTCTTC
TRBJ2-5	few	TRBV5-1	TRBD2	CASIAGNQETQYF	TGCGCCAGTATAGCGGGGAACCAAGAGACCCAGTACTTC
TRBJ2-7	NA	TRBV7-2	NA	CASNFLVDSSYEQYF	TGTGCCAGCAACTTTCTAGTGGACTCGTCCTACGAGCAGTACTTC
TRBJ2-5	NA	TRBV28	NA	CASTRSLSKETQYF	TGTGCCAGCACCCGGAGTCTATCGAAAGAGACCCAGTACTTC
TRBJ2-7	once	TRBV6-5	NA	CASSYSSRGIYEQYF	TGTGCCAGCAGTTACTCAAGCCGGGGAATCTACGAGCAGTACTTC
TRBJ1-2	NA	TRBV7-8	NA	CASSLGGGGYGYTF	TGTGCCAGCAGCTTAGGTGGTGGGGGGTATGGCTACACCTTC
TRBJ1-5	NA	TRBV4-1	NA	CASSIGGVGNQPQHF	TGCGCCAGTAGCATAGGGGGGGTTGGCAATCAGCCCCAGCATTTT
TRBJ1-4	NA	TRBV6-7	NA	CASRLRGINEKLFF	TGTGCCAGCAGGCTAAGAGGGATTAATGAAAAACTGTTTTTT
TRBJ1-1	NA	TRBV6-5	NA	CASSYGGGTEAFF	TGTGCCAGCAGTTACGGTGGCGGGACTGAAGCTTTCTTT
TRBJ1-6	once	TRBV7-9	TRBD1	CASSRSGGLPLHF	TGTGCCAGCAGCCGTTCAGGGGGCCTACCCCTCCACTTT
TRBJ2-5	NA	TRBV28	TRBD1	CASRETGGRETQYF	TGTGCCAGCAGGGAGACAGGGGGCAGGGAGACCCAGTACTTC
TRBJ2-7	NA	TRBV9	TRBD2	CASSGSWREATSYEQYF	TGTGCCAGCAGCGGGTCATGGCGGGAGGCGACCTCCTACGAGCAGTACTTC
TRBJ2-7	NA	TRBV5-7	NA	CASSLGGRDGSYEQYF	TGTGCCAGCAGCTTGGGAGGGCGGGATGGATCCTACGAGCAGTACTTC
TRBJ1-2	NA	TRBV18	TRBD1	CASSQRTGEANYGYTF	TGTGCCAGCTCACAGCGGACAGGGGAAGCTAACTATGGCTACACCTTC
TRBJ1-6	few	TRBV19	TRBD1	CAAGTANSPLHF	TGTGCCGCCGGGACAGCGAATTCACCCCTCCACTTT
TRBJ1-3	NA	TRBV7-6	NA	CASSSFFGNTIYF	TGTGCCAGCAGCTCCTTTTTCGGAAACACCATATATTTT
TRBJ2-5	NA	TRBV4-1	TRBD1	CASSQHGQGATYF	TGCGCCAGCAGCCAGCATGGACAGGGGGCTACCTACTTC
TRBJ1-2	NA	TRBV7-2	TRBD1	CASSLVGQGSFGYTF	TGTGCCAGCAGCTTAGTTGGACAGGGATCCTTTGGCTACACCTTC
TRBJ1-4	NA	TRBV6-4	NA	CARPGATNEKLFF	TGTGCCAGACCGGGGGCAACTAATGAAAAACTGTTTTTT
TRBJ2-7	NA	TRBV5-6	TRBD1	CASSGDRGFFYEQYF	TGTGCCAGCAGCGGGGACAGGGGATTTTTCTACGAGCAGTACTTC
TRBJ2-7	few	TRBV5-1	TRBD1	CASSPPLNYGPAVTGSREQYF	TGCGCCAGCAGCCCCCCCTTAAATTATGGTCCTGCAGTGACAGGGTCTAGGGAGCAGTACTTC
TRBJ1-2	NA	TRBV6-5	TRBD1	CASSDRDYGYTF	TGTGCCAGCAGTGACAGGGACTATGGCTACACCTTC
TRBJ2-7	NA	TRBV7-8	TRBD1	CASSFGQGYEQYF	TGTGCCAGCAGCTTTGGACAGGGCTACGAGCAGTACTTC
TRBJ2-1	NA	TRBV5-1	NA	CASNPTGDNEQFF	TGCGCCAGCAATCCCACGGGGGACAATGAGCAGTTCTTC
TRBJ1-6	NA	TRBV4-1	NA	CASSQGFQGYNSPLHF	TGCGCCAGCAGCCAAGGGTTTCAGGGATATAATTCACCCCTCCACTTT
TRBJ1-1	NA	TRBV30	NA	CAWSVTGGNTEAFF	TGTGCCTGGAGTGTTACCGGGGGAAACACTGAAGCTTTCTTT
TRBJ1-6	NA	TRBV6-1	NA	CASSTEALALHF	TGTGCCAGCAGTACCGAGGCTCTCGCCCTCCACTTT
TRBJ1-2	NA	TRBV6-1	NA	CASLVGGRDYGYTF	TGTGCCAGTCTAGTCGGGGGGAGAGACTATGGCTACACCTTC
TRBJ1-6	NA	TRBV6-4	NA	CASSDDRLSPLHF	TGTGCCAGCAGTGACGACAGATTATCACCCCTCCACTTT
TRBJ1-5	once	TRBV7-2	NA	CASSLGPVSQPQHF	TGTGCCAGCAGCTTGGGCCCCGTGAGTCAGCCCCAGCATTTT
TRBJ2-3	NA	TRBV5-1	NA	CASSLEFTGVSTDTQYF	TGCGCCAGCAGCTTGGAGTTTACGGGGGTTAGCACAGATACGCAGTATTTT
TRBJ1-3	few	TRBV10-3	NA	CAISESSGDGNTIYF	TGTGCCATCAGTGAGTCATCAGGTGATGGAAACACCATATATTTT
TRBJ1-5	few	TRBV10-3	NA	CAISEGGAGQPQHF	TGTGCCATCAGTGAGGGGGGCGCGGGTCAGCCCCAGCATTTT
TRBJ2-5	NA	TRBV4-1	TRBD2	CASSQVLAGGRQETQYF	TGCGCCAGCAGCCAAGTTCTAGCGGGGGGGCGTCAGGAGACCCAGTACTTC
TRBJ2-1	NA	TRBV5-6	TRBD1	CASSHVQGVNEQFF	TGTGCCAGCAGCCACGTCCAGGGGGTAAATGAGCAGTTCTTC
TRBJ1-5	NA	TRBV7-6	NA	CASSQGQGNNQPQHF	TGTGCCAGCAGCCAAGGGCAGGGGAACAATCAGCCCCAGCATTTT
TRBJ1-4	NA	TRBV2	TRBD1	CASKMRTGGEKLFF	TGTGCCAGCAAGATGAGGACAGGCGGCGAAAAACTGTTTTTT
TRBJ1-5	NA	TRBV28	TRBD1	CASSLWPGGLNQPQHF	TGTGCCAGCAGTTTATGGCCAGGGGGCTTGAATCAGCCCCAGCATTTT